This is a list of T cell receptor beta chains from one sample in a study of shared clonotypes between healthy human individuals. This table comes from immunoSEQ multiplex PCR, and its TCRdb copy is limited to in-frame clones, with some not included. The data show about 2.3 million clones, around 90% seen once. The sequenced sample consisted of naive CD4+ T cells from PBMCs. These receptors were obtained from a man younger than 35 in good health. Some clones in this sample may be carry-over from other donors' samples. Both conserved end residues are part of each CDR3. A D gene is named only where the DNA matches it firmly.

>TRBJ2-5|-|TRBV29-1
CSVYPNELGRSPETQYF
TGCAGCGTTTACCCAAACGAACTAGGGAGGAGTCCAGAGACCCAGTACTTC
>TRBJ2-7|TRBD2|TRBV11-2
CASSRTSGYEQYF
TGTGCCAGCAGCCGGACTAGCGGCTACGAGCAGTACTTC
>TRBJ1-3|-|TRBV28
CASSLVGNTIYF
TGTGCCAGCAGTTTAGTCGGAAACACCATATATTTT
>TRBJ2-5|-|TRBV7-9
CASSPTLTKETQYF
TGTGCCAGCAGCCCAACCCTGACCAAAGAGACCCAGTACTTC
>TRBJ1-4|-|TRBV18
CASSLLGGANEKLFF
TGTGCCAGCTCCCTCCTAGGGGGTGCTAATGAAAAACTGTTTTTT
>TRBJ2-3|-|TRBV29-1
CSVVEGGLVAQYF
TGCAGCGTTGTTGAGGGGGGGTTGGTTGCGCAGTATTTT
>TRBJ2-1|TRBD2|TRBV9
CASSVREGQWSEQFF
TGTGCCAGCAGCGTTAGGGAGGGGCAGTGGTCTGAGCAGTTCTTC
>TRBJ1-3|-|TRBV7-8
CASSLYSPLGGNTIYF
TGTGCCAGCAGCTTATATTCCCCGCTTGGGGGAAACACCATATATTTT
>TRBJ2-7|-|TRBV28
CASSEIGTLISYEQYF
TGTGCCAGCAGTGAAATCGGGACCCTGATTTCCTACGAGCAGTACTTC
>TRBJ1-2|TRBD1|TRBV2
CASRDRTYGYTF
TGTGCCAGCAGGGACAGGACGTATGGCTACACCTTC
>TRBJ2-1|TRBD2|TRBV5-1
CASSLLASGSYNEQFF
TGCGCCAGCAGCTTGTTGGCTAGCGGGTCATACAATGAGCAGTTCTTC
>TRBJ1-2|-|TRBV30
CAWRARGTRGYTF
TGTGCCTGGAGGGCCCGGGGAACCCGGGGCTACACCTTC
>TRBJ2-7|-|TRBV2
CASSDIGIEQYF
TGTGCCAGCAGTGATATCGGGATTGAGCAGTACTTC
>TRBJ2-6|-|TRBV28
CASRIGGPGANVLTF
TGTGCCAGCAGGATAGGGGGGCCTGGGGCCAACGTCCTGACTTTC
>TRBJ2-5|-|TRBV5-4
CASSLGQETQYF
TGTGCCAGCAGCTTGGGACAAGAGACCCAGTACTTC
>TRBJ2-5|-|TRBV7-6
CASSLVPQGGETQYF
TGTGCCAGCAGCTTAGTCCCCCAGGGGGGAGAGACCCAGTACTTC